This TCR beta chain appears in the sequencing data of a study of blood T cell repertoires in COVID-19. Study summary: PBMCs, B-cell-depleted T cells, or T cells were the source of the cDNA or gDNA that made up the material.

Here immunoSEQ multiplex PCR was the method, and the copy in TCRdb shows in-frame clones only, minus some. The sample yields tens of thousands of clones, under 70% seen once. CDR3 length equals 14 residues. Trimming cost V 6 bases and J 4 bases, with 15 bases left between them. Germline assignment: CDR1 LNHDA and CDR2 SQIVND (reference sequence). Material for sequencing was peripheral blood. The chain is built from TRBV19 and TRBJ1-1; D is uncertain. This sequence was found in a woman in her seventies with acute or convalescent COVID-19. The CDR3 loop is CASRPRESSTEAFF. The CDR3 DNA reads as TGTGCCAGTAGGCCCCGGGAATCGAGCACTGAAGCTTTCTTT.